Shown below are 11 T cell receptor beta chains from a single sample sequenced in a study of blood T cells in healthy people across ages. Primers used in a second PCR of about 7 to 12 cycles were a sample-barcoded 5' primer and a J-beta primer mix. TCRdb fed the 5' RACE reads into MiXCR, producing one record per CDR3 protein. The sample shows over 1.5 million distinct CDR3 sequences, about 50% of them seen only once. Material for sequencing was blood. The receptor set was obtained from a woman aged 40 to 50 in good health.

This chain joins TRBV20-1 and TRBJ2-7; tentatively, D is TRBD2 (6 bases). Trimming removed 0 bases at V and 0 bases at J, with 12 bases between. This CDR3 has 15 residues. Germline assignment: CDR1 DFQATT and CDR2 SNEGSKA (reference sequence). CDR3 DNA: TGCAGTGCTAGAGACGGGGGATCTGGCTCCTACGAGCAGTACTTC. This sequence encodes CSARDGGSGSYEQYF.

The chain has TRBV7-2 and TRBJ1-1; D call uncertain. Trimming cost V 3 bases and J 5 bases, with 19 bases left between them. The CDR3 is 16 residues long. From germline, CDR1 is SGHTA and CDR2 FQGNSA. Here the CDR3 DNA reads TGTGCCAGCAGCTTCCGCCGGGCCCCAAGAGGGACTGAAGCTTTCTTT. Translation: CASSFRRAPRGTEAFF.

The rearrangement links TRBV28 to TRBJ2-1; tentatively, D is TRBD2 (5 bases). This CDR3 spans 14 amino acids. Per the germline V gene, CDR1 is MDHEN and CDR2 is SYDVKM. V was trimmed by 3 bases and J by 10 bases, leaving 16 bases between them. DNA of the CDR3: TGTGCCAGCAGTTTCAGATCCAGCGGAACAGAGCAGTTCTTC. This codes for CASSFRSSGTEQFF.

This clonotype was counted a few times. The V and J genes are TRBV9 and TRBJ2-5; D gene unclear. CDR3 length: 15 residues. Germline V lookup: CDR1 SGDLS, CDR2 YYNGEE. Trimming cost V 0 bases and J 2 bases, with 11 bases left between them. The DNA for the CDR3 is TGTGCCAGCAGCGTAGCTGGTACAGAACAAGAGACCCAGTACTTC. Amino acid sequence: CASSVAGTEQETQYF. The full variable domain, with the rest looked up from reference TRBV9 and TRBJ2-5, is DSGVTQTPKHLITATGQRVTLRCSPRSGDLSVYWYQQSLDQGLQFLIQYYNGEERAKGNILERFSAQQFPDLHSELNLSSLELGDSALYFCASSVAGTEQETQYFGPGTRLLVL.

This clonotype was observed a handful of times. This chain's CDR3 is CSVGSINYGYTF. The CDR3 nucleotides read TGCAGCGTTGGCAGCATTAACTATGGCTACACCTTC. This chain joins TRBV29-1 and TRBJ1-2; D remains unclear. Trimming took off 4 bases at V and 1 base at J, with 7 bases between the two ends. Germline CDR1 is SQVTM and CDR2 is ANQGSEA. This CDR3 is 12 amino acids long.

With regard to this clonotype: An end of the junction differs from the germline gene, which may be a read error. V and J are TRBV12-3 or TRBV12-4 and TRBJ2-5; D not resolved. The length of the CDR3 is 12 residues. CDR3 amino acids: CAGSLFGETQYF. CDR3 nucleotide sequence: TGTGCCGGCAGTTTGTTCGGGGAGACCCAGTACTTC.

The rearrangement joins TRBV4-3 to TRBJ2-6; D call uncertain. V was clipped by 4 bases and J by 2 bases, with 12 bases between them. Germline CDR1 is LGHNA and CDR2 is YSLEER. This CDR3 comprises 16 residues. CDR3 in DNA: TGCGCCAGCAGCCTATCCTTTGGTGCTGGGGCCAACGTCCTGACTTTC. Residues: CASSLSFGAGANVLTF.

This sequence joins TRBV4-3 and TRBJ1-6; weak D call: TRBD1 (5 bases). This CDR3 has 13 residues. Germline assignment: CDR1 LGHNA and CDR2 YSLEER. The V gene lost 1 base and the J gene lost 9 bases, with 7 bases spanning the gap. In DNA form, the CDR3 reads TGCGCCAGCAGCCAAGCGAGGGGTTCACCCCTCCACTTT. Translating it yields CASSQARGSPLHF.

V usage is TRBV20-1 and J usage is TRBJ2-5; 7 nucleotides align to TRBD1. After removal of 3 bases from V and 12 bases from J, the junction contained 25 bases not matched to a gene. Germline V CDR1 and CDR2: DFQATT, SNEGSKA (reference sequence). The CDR3 length is 17 residues. The CDR3 loop is CSASDSEPGQYHMGEYF. CDR3 nucleotide sequence: TGCAGTGCTAGCGACTCGGAACCGGGACAGTATCATATGGGAGAGTACTTC.

Notes on this clonotype: One end of the junction varies from germline; a read error may be responsible. This rearrangement joins TRBV7-7 to TRBJ2-5; TRBD1 might be the D (5 bases). Germline V gene data show CDR1 as SSHAT and CDR2 as FNYEAQ (reference sequence). The CDR3 has 14 residues. The DNA for the CDR3 is TGTGCTAGCAGCTTAGATTTCAGGGAAGAGACCCAGTACTTC. This gives the protein CASSLDFREETQYF.

The chain combines TRBV20-1 with TRBJ2-5, with TRBD1 as a possible D gene (6 bases). Trimming took 3 bases from V and 4 from J, leaving 15 bases between them. The CDR3 is made up of 14 amino acids. The germline V gene encodes CDR1 DFQATT and CDR2 SNEGSKA (reference sequence). The CDR3 DNA is TGCAGTGCTAGTTTTACAGGGCAGCGAGAGACCCAGTACTTC. Residues: CSASFTGQRETQYF.